This T cell receptor (beta chain) was retrieved from a study of T cell responses to AZD1222 COVID-19 vaccine. Study-level background: Second doses at about 4 or about 12 weeks were pooled.

Study results and caveats: Spike as a whole was targeted by vaccine-associated CD4 TCRs, dominant at 160-218 and 743-854. Scientists sampled the repertoires only once the peak T cell response had passed.

TCRdb's copy holds only in-frame clones and misses some; the assay was immunoSEQ multiplex PCR. The profile covers around 140,000 clones, with about 93% appearing a single time and roughly 5.4% taken by the ten largest. This clone is a singleton in its sample. As yet, its antigen is unknown. With V trimmed by 4 bases and J by 7 bases, 7 bases remained unmatched. Germline CDR1 is SGHNT and CDR2 is YYREEE (reference sequence). The length of the CDR3 is 14 residues. The chain uses TRBV5-4 and TRBJ2-2, with TRBD2 identical over 7 bases. The sample in question was peripheral blood, obtained on day 0 of AZD1222 vaccination. The origin of this receptor is an adult in good health. The CDR3, as DNA: TGTGCCAGCAGCGGTGGGGGGGTCGTCGGGGAGCTGTTTTTT. Amino acids: CASSGGGVVGELFF.